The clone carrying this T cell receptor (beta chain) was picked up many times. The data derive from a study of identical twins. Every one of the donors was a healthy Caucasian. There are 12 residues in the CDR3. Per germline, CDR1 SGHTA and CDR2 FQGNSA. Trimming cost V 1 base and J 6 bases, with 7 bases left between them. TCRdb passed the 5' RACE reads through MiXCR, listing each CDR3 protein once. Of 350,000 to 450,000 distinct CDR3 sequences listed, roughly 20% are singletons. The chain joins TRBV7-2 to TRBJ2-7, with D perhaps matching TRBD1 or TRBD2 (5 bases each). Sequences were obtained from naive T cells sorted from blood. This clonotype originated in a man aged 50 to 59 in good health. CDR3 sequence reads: CASSLGGREQYF. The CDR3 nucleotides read TGTGCCAGCAGCTTAGGGGGACGCGAGCAGTACTTC. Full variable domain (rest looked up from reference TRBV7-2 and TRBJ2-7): GAGVSQSPSNKVTEKGKDVELRCDPISGHTALYWYRQSLGQGLEFLIYFQGNSAPDKSGLPSDRFSAERTGGSVSTLTIQRTQQEDSAVYLCASSLGGREQYFGPGTRLTVT.